These 7 T cell receptor beta chains were all obtained from the same sample, sequenced in a study of blood T cell repertoires in COVID-19. The method was immunoSEQ multiplex PCR; TCRdb's version includes in-frame clones alone and lacks a portion of them. The sample lists roughly 150,000 clones; around 91% were seen once. The sequencing input was peripheral blood. The origin of the receptors is a woman between 40 and 50 years old with acute or convalescent COVID-19.

The J gene is TRBJ2-3, the V gene TRBV3-1 (or the pseudogene TRBV3-2); 9 bases are a match to TRBD1. Germline lookup yields CDR1 LGHDT and CDR2 YNNKEL (reference sequence). With V trimmed by 7 bases and J by 1 base, 3 bases remained unmatched. The CDR3 is 14 residues long. CDR3: CASTWTGGTDTQYF. The CDR3 DNA reads TGTGCCAGCACATGGACAGGGGGCACAGATACGCAGTATTTT.

The J gene is TRBJ2-3, the V gene TRBV9; 14 bases agree with TRBD2. Per germline, CDR1 SGDLS and CDR2 YYNGEE. The V gene end was trimmed by 5 bases and the J gene end by 4 bases; junction bases not matched to a gene: 3. The CDR3 sequence is 15 residues long. In DNA, the CDR3 is TGTGCCAGCAGTGAGGGACTAGCGGGAGCAGATACGCAGTATTTT. This sequence encodes CASSEGLAGADTQYF.

The rearrangement joins TRBV7-2 to TRBJ2-7, with D possibly matching TRBD2 (5 bases). The length of the CDR3 is 14 residues. V was pared by 5 bases and J by 4 bases, with 15 bases between. CDR1 is SGHTA and CDR2 is FQGNSA in the germline V gene. CDR3 sequence: CASSLTAGSYEQYF. The CDR3 DNA sequence: TGTGCCAGCAGCCTCACGGCGGGTTCTTACGAGCAGTACTTC.

The V call is TRBV28, the J call TRBJ2-3; D not certain. With 7 bases removed from V and 2 bases from J, the gap between germline ends came to 13 bases. The CDR3 extends over 14 amino acids. Germline values: CDR1 MDHEN, CDR2 SYDVKM. The CDR3 DNA follows: TGTGCCAGCATCAGTGGGCGAGACACAGATACGCAGTATTTT. Translating it yields CASISGRDTDTQYF.

The chain couples TRBV30 to TRBJ2-1; 9 nucleotides agree with TRBD2. The CDR3 is 14 amino acids. J lost 6 bases, V lost 2 bases, and 5 bases had no gene match. The germline CDR1 and CDR2 sequences are GTSNPN and SVGIG (reference sequence). The CDR3 nucleotides read TGTGCCTGGAGTTTTAGCGGGGGAGGCAATGAGCAGTTCTTC. Encoded protein: CAWSFSGGGNEQFF. The full variable domain, its missing parts supplied by reference TRBV30 and TRBJ2-1, is SQTIHQWPATLVQPVGSPLSLECTVEGTSNPNLYWYRQAAGRGLQLLFYSVGIGQISSEVPQNLSASRPQDRQFILSSKKLLLSDSGFYLCAWSFSGGGNEQFFGPGTRLTVL.

This clone came up once. V gene TRBV5-1 combines with J gene TRBJ1-1, with 12 positions matching TRBD1. The CDR3 is 16 residues long. The germline CDR1 and CDR2 sequences are SGHRS and YFSETQ. Trimming cost V 5 bases and J 3 bases; bases outside gene matches: 8. CDR3 bases: TGCGCCAGCAGAAGCGGGACAGGGGGCGGGGACACTGAAGCTTTCTTT. Translating it yields CASRSGTGGGDTEAFF.

The gene calls are TRBV5-4 and TRBJ2-3; D gene unclear. This CDR3 is 11 amino acids long. Germline V lookup: CDR1 SGHNT, CDR2 YYREEE (reference sequence). V lost 0 bases, J lost 6 bases, and 2 bases lay in between. In DNA form, the CDR3 reads TGTGCCAGCAGCTTGGCGGATACGCAGTATTTT. As protein: CASSLADTQYF.